A selection of T cell receptor beta chains follows, all from one sample in a study of response to subunit inactivated influenza vaccine. TCRdb passed the RT-PCR reads through MiXCR, listing each CDR3 protein once. The repertoire includes about 500,000 distinct CDR3 sequences, approximately 6.9% of them detected once, and about an eighth sits in the top ten. The sample here was PBMCs from blood, taken 23 months after vaccination. These receptors originate from a man between 50 and 69 years old who received an inactivated influenza vaccine. Each CDR3 is given without its conserved first and last residue. Fields, in order: J gene, V gene, CDR3 protein.

TRBJ1-2 | TRBV20-1 | SAREQAPNYGYT
TRBJ1-4 | TRBV20-1 | SARESGGPRANEKLF
TRBJ2-2 | TRBV5-6 | ASSLVGSAGELF
TRBJ2-1 | TRBV9 | ASSVATGRRVYEQF
TRBJ2-3 | TRBV6-2/TRBV6-3 | ASRAGGRDTQY
TRBJ2-3 | TRBV23-1 | ASSQSQAGGHDTQY
TRBJ2-5 | TRBV29-1 | SAAGLQETQY
TRBJ1-2 | TRBV3-1 | ASSQSGLKDGGYT
TRBJ2-7 | TRBV12-3/TRBV12-4 | ASSPGGIPGEQY
TRBJ2-1 | TRBV5-1 | ASSLALVGPSNEQF
TRBJ1-5 | TRBV30 | AWSVQGNQPQH
TRBJ2-2 | TRBV6-5 | ASRYRGNTGELF
TRBJ2-3 | TRBV19 | ASRAGSGDTQY
TRBJ1-3 | TRBV28 | ASSFGRISGNTIY
TRBJ2-3 | TRBV5-1 | ASSLVSSGIPTDTQY
TRBJ2-5 | TRBV20-1 | SAERQGVKETQY
TRBJ2-2 | TRBV20-1 | SARVTSANTGELF